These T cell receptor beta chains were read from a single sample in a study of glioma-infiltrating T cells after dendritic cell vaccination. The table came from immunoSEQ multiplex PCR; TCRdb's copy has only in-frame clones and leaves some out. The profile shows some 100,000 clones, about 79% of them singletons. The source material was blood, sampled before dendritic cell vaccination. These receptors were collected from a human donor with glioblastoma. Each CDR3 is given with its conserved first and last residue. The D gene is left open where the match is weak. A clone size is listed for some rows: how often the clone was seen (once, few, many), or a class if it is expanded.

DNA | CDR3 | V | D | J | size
TGTGCCAGCAGCCCCGGGACAGTGGCAGATACGCAGTATTTT | CASSPGTVADTQYF | TRBV5-4 | TRBD1 | TRBJ2-3 | .
TGTGCCAGCAGCTTTTTGGGACAGCCCTACGAGCAGTACTTC | CASSFLGQPYEQYF | TRBV5-6 | TRBD1 | TRBJ2-7 | .
TGTGCCAGCAGCCAAACCCGGGACAGTAATCAGCCCCAGCATTTT | CASSQTRDSNQPQHF | TRBV5-6 | TRBD1 | TRBJ1-5 | .
TGCGCCAGCAGCCATGGGGGACTAGCGGGTTCCACAGATACGCAGTATTTT | CASSHGGLAGSTDTQYF | TRBV4-1 | TRBD2 | TRBJ2-3 | .
TGTGCCAGCTCACCCAGAAGGGGAAGGGAACGGACCGGGGAGCTGTTTTTT | CASSPRRGRERTGELFF | TRBV18 | . | TRBJ2-2 | .
TGTGCCAGCATTATGGGCAGCTACAATGAGCAGTTCTTC | CASIMGSYNEQFF | TRBV6-1 | . | TRBJ2-1 | .
TGTGCCAGCAGCTTGGTTTCAGGGGACTATGGCTACACCTTC | CASSLVSGDYGYTF | TRBV13 | . | TRBJ1-2 | once
TGTGCCAGCAGCACAATACAGGGCTACGAGCAGTACTTC | CASSTIQGYEQYF | TRBV5-4 | . | TRBJ2-7 | .
TGTGCCAGCAGTTACTACAGGGTGAACACTGAAGCTTTCTTT | CASSYYRVNTEAFF | TRBV6-5 | . | TRBJ1-1 | .
TGTGCCAGCAGCGCTCGACAGGGATTAAGCGAGCAGTACTTC | CASSARQGLSEQYF | TRBV9 | TRBD1 | TRBJ2-7 | .
TGTGCTAGCACCCCTTACGGGACAGGGAACACCGGGGAGCTGTTTTTT | CASTPYGTGNTGELFF | TRBV7-7 | TRBD1 | TRBJ2-2 | .
TGTGCCAGGGAGACTACGAGCTCCTACAATGAGCAGTTCTTC | CARETTSSYNEQFF | TRBV7-3 | . | TRBJ2-1 | .
TGTGCCAGCAGCCAAGAGGCGGGACTAAACACCGGGGAGCTGTTTTTT | CASSQEAGLNTGELFF | TRBV4-2 | TRBD2 | TRBJ2-2 | .
TGCGCCAGCAGCTTGTGGGGGGGGAACACTGAAGCTTTCTTT | CASSLWGGNTEAFF | TRBV5-1 | . | TRBJ1-1 | once
TGTGCCAGCTCACCCCCCGGACTAGCGGGGGGGTATACGCAGTATTTT | CASSPPGLAGGYTQYF | TRBV18 | TRBD2 | TRBJ2-3 | .
TGTGCCAGCAGCTGGGGGACAGGCGAAGCTTTCTTT | CASSWGTGEAFF | TRBV7-6 | TRBD1 | TRBJ1-1 | .
TGCGCCAGCAGCTTACTACCCGGACAGGGGCATAGCAATCAGCCCCAGCATTTT | CASSLLPGQGHSNQPQHF | TRBV5-1 | TRBD1 | TRBJ1-5 | few
TGTGCCAGCAGCTTACCCGGGACAGGGAGATCCTACGAGCAGTACTTC | CASSLPGTGRSYEQYF | TRBV11-2 | TRBD1 | TRBJ2-7 | .
TGTGCCAGTAGTATGACTAGCGGGAGCACAGATACGCAGTATTTT | CASSMTSGSTDTQYF | TRBV19 | TRBD2 | TRBJ2-3 | .
TGTGCCAGCAGCCAAGATGGGACTAGCGGGGGGTACGAGCAGTACTTC | CASSQDGTSGGYEQYF | TRBV4-2 | TRBD2 | TRBJ2-7 | .
TGTGCCAGCAGCCGCGGCAGGGGATCCCACAATGAGCAGTTCTTC | CASSRGRGSHNEQFF | TRBV7-2 | . | TRBJ2-1 | once
TGTGCCTGCACCGTGGCGGGAGGTACAGATACGCAGTATTTT | CACTVAGGTDTQYF | TRBV30 | TRBD2 | TRBJ2-3 | .
TGTGCCAGCAGTTACTCCTTTATAGCGGACCTCACTGAAGCTTTCTTT | CASSYSFIADLTEAFF | TRBV28 | . | TRBJ1-1 | .
TGTGCCAGTAGTATTAGCGGGAGCTCCTACAATGAGCAGTTCTTC | CASSISGSSYNEQFF | TRBV19 | TRBD2 | TRBJ2-1 | .
TGTGCCAGCAGCTTAAGCGGGTTGTCGGAAGTCAGCACAGATACGCAGTATTTT | CASSLSGLSEVSTDTQYF | TRBV7-2 | . | TRBJ2-3 | once
TGCGCCAGCAGCCTTAGCACAGATACGCAGTATTTT | CASSLSTDTQYF | TRBV5-1 | . | TRBJ2-3 | .